Below are 13 T cell receptor beta chains sequenced from a single sample in a study of T cells in Graves' hyperthyroidism and ophthalmopathy. TCR beta CDR3 region amplification was performed from RNA transcripts. With the HTBI primer set, the TCR CDR3 went through a first round of RT-PCR. TCRdb re-analysed the multiplex PCR reads in MiXCR, keeping a single row per CDR3 protein. This repertoire shows under 750,000 distinct CDR3 sequences, around a sixth found once; its top ten account for approximately 15%. The material sequenced was blood. Every receptor here comes from a woman in her fifties or sixties with Graves' hyperthyroidism that later progressed to Graves' ophthalmopathy.

This rearrangement joins TRBV7-9 to TRBJ1-2, with 7 nucleotides matching TRBD1. From germline, CDR1 is SEHNR and CDR2 FQNEAQ (reference sequence). CDR3 length equals 14 residues. The trim removed 4 bases at V and 0 bases at J, leaving 2 bases unmatched. The CDR3 DNA sequence: TGTGCCAGCAGCTCGGGACAGCCTAACTATGGCTACACCTTC. This translates into CASSSGQPNYGYTF.

The chain has TRBV5-6 and TRBJ2-7, with 7 bases matching TRBD2. The CDR3 has 13 amino acids. V trimming: 5 bases; J trimming: 4 bases; junction bases outside the gene matches: 6. CDR1 and CDR2 (germline): SGHDT, YYEEEE. CDR3 region: CASRAGGEYEQYF. CDR3 nucleotide sequence: TGTGCCAGCAGAGCTGGGGGGGAGTACGAGCAGTACTTC.

This clonotype was seen repeatedly, ten times or more. V usage is TRBV3-1 and J usage is TRBJ2-1; 11 nucleotides line up with TRBD2. The CDR3 length is 15 residues. The J segment lost 9 bases and the V segment lost 0 bases, leaving 4 bases of the junction unmatched. Germline V lookup: CDR1 LGHDT, CDR2 YNNKEL (reference sequence). The CDR3 DNA follows: TGTGCCAGCAGCCAAGACCTAGCGGGGGGAATTGAGCAGTTCTTC. As protein: CASSQDLAGGIEQFF.

This chain links TRBV5-6 with TRBJ1-2; 9 positions agree with TRBD1. The germline V gene has CDR1 SGHDT and CDR2 YYEEEE. This CDR3 spans 13 amino acids. The trim removed 4 bases at V and 13 bases at J, leaving 11 bases unmatched. The DNA for the CDR3 is TGTGCCAGCAGCGATGGGACAGGGATTTTATTCACCTTC. Amino acid sequence: CASSDGTGILFTF.

This clonotype turned up a few times. The chain is built from TRBV6-2 or TRBV6-3 and TRBJ2-1; 7 bases line up with TRBD2. CDR1 MNHEY and CDR2 SVGEGT come from the germline V gene. The CDR3 is 15 amino acids. The V gene end was trimmed by 2 bases and the J gene end by 2 bases; junction bases not matched to a gene: 3. The CDR3: CASSYVAGAYNEQFF. The CDR3 nucleotides read TGTGCCAGCAGTTACGTTGCGGGGGCCTACAATGAGCAGTTCTTC.

The chain couples TRBV5-4 to TRBJ1-3; D not resolved. This CDR3 has 15 amino acids. The V end was cut by 3 bases, the J end by 1 base, with 11 bases between. Germline CDR1 SGHNT, CDR2 YYREEE (reference sequence). The CDR3 sequence is CASSSGGRSGNTIYF. CDR3 in DNA: TGTGCCAGCAGCTCGGGAGGTCGGTCTGGAAACACCATATATTTT.

V gene TRBV15 combines with J gene TRBJ1-2; 7 nucleotides align to TRBD1. J lost 3 bases, V lost 0 bases, and 1 base had no gene match. This CDR3 comprises 14 residues. Germline CDR1 is LNHNV and CDR2 is YYDKDF (reference sequence). CDR3: CATSRDQGDYGYTF. DNA for the CDR3: TGTGCCACCAGCAGAGATCAGGGGGACTATGGCTACACCTTC.

This chain uses TRBV4-2 with TRBJ2-5; 13 bases map to TRBD2. Trimming removed 1 base from V and 13 bases from J; junction bases left unmatched: 6. The CDR3 is 14 residues long. CDR1 is LGHNA, CDR2 YNFKEQ, per germline. The DNA for the CDR3 is TGTGCCAGCAGCCAAGCACTAGCGGGGGGGCATGCGTACTTC. Protein sequence: CASSQALAGGHAYF.

The CDR3 coding sequence is TGCGCCAGCAGCCAAGCCCCTAGCGGGGGACGGGATGAGCAGTTCTTC. Translation gives CASSQAPSGGRDEQFF. This chain joins TRBV4-1 and TRBJ2-1; 10 bases agree with TRBD2. Germline values: CDR1 MGHRA, CDR2 YSYEKL. The CDR3 extends over 16 amino acids. V was clipped by 1 base and J by 8 bases; unmatched bases: 8.

This clonotype occurred a few times. The chain has TRBV19 and TRBJ1-5; D is unresolved. The CDR3 has 12 residues. Trimming removed 3 bases from V and 10 bases from J, with 10 bases in between. Germline CDR1 LNHDA, CDR2 SQIVND (reference sequence). CDR3 amino acids: CASSMITGPQHF. The CDR3 DNA follows: TGTGCCAGTAGTATGATAACGGGACCCCAGCATTTT.

This clonotype was seen ten or more times. V and J are TRBV20-1 and TRBJ1-6; D may be TRBD1 (5 bases). Germline-derived CDR1 and CDR2 are DFQATT and SNEGSKA (reference sequence). The V gene lost 0 bases and the J gene lost 5 bases, with 20 bases spanning the gap. This CDR3 comprises 18 residues. The CDR3 region is CSARDPLVGRGHNSPLHF. DNA of the CDR3: TGCAGTGCTAGAGATCCTCTCGTGGGGCGGGGCCATAATTCACCCCTCCACTTT.

The V and J genes are TRBV12-5 and TRBJ2-5; D gene ambiguous. Germline lookup yields CDR1 LGHNT and CDR2 FRNRAP. The CDR3 covers 13 residues. The V gene lost 6 bases and the J gene lost 1 base, with 9 bases spanning the gap. This CDR3 is CASGATLQETQYF. The CDR3 coding sequence is TGTGCTAGTGGGGCCACCCTCCAAGAGACCCAGTACTTC.

In its sample, this clonotype was seen a few times. This may be a read error, as it is one base from a much larger clone. The rearrangement joins TRBV7-9 to TRBJ1-6; D may be TRBD1 (5 bases). Trimming cost V 5 bases and J 0 bases, with 8 bases left between them. This CDR3 comprises 15 residues. Germline lookup yields CDR1 SEHNR and CDR2 FQNEAQ (reference sequence). The CDR3, as DNA: TGTGCCAGCAGCCGACAGAGCTCCTATAATTCACCCCTCCACTTT. Translating it yields CASSRQSSYNSPLHF.